A selection of T cell receptor beta chains follows, all from one sample in a study of CD8 T cells in ankylosing spondylitis. Each CDR3 protein gets one entry after TCRdb re-called the 5' RACE reads with MiXCR. This sample yields under 200,000 distinct CDR3 sequences, of which around 10% are seen a single time; about 29% belongs to the top ten. Material for sequencing was blood, either unsorted or a sorted T cell fraction (not recorded which). The receptor set was obtained from a male donor with ankylosing spondylitis or in good health (not recorded which). CDR3s include the opening cysteine and the closing phenylalanine or tryptophan. Each record gives: J gene, D gene, V gene, CDR3 length, clone size, CDR3 DNA, CDR3 protein. A D gene is named only where the DNA matches it firmly. Part of the rows lack a size; the others show once, few, many or a class for expanded clones.

TRBJ1-1	NA	TRBV6-1	13	many	TGTGCCAGCAGTGAAGTGGGGGCGACTGAAGCTTTCTTT	CASSEVGATEAFF
TRBJ2-5	NA	TRBV7-6	13	many	TGTGCCAGCAGGCGGACTGAGATTGAGACCCAGTACTTC	CASRRTEIETQYF
TRBJ2-1	NA	TRBV7-2	16	many	TGTGCCAGCAGTCCCCATCTCGGAGCTCCTGGCAATGAGCAGTTCTTC	CASSPHLGAPGNEQFF
TRBJ2-2	NA	TRBV5-1	14	many	TGCGCCAGCAGCTTGAGACAGAACACCGGGGAGCTGTTTTTT	CASSLRQNTGELFF
TRBJ1-5	NA	TRBV19	17	few	TGTGCCATCGGGCGGGGAGGCGATTTATATAGCAATCAGCCCCAGCATTTT	CAIGRGGDLYSNQPQHF
TRBJ1-5	TRBD1	TRBV28	16	many	TGTGCCAGCAGGTCCGGGACAGGGGGTGCCAATCAGCCCCAGCATTTT	CASRSGTGGANQPQHF
TRBJ2-7	NA	TRBV2	9	many	TGTGCCAGCAGTGGGGGGGGCCACTTC	CASSGGGHF
TRBJ1-2	NA	TRBV7-9	12	many	TGTGCCAGCAGCTTAGTACCCTATGGCTACACCTTC	CASSLVPYGYTF
TRBJ2-2	NA	TRBV27	13	many	TGTGCCAGCATGTCAGGGGAGCACGGGGAGCTGTTTTTT	CASMSGEHGELFF
TRBJ2-7	TRBD2	TRBV28	15	NA	TGTGCCAGCAGTTCAAGCGGGGACCACTCCTACGAGCAGTACTTC	CASSSSGDHSYEQYF
TRBJ1-5	NA	TRBV5-6	11	many	TGTGCCAGCATCGGTTATCAGCCCCAGCATTTT	CASIGYQPQHF